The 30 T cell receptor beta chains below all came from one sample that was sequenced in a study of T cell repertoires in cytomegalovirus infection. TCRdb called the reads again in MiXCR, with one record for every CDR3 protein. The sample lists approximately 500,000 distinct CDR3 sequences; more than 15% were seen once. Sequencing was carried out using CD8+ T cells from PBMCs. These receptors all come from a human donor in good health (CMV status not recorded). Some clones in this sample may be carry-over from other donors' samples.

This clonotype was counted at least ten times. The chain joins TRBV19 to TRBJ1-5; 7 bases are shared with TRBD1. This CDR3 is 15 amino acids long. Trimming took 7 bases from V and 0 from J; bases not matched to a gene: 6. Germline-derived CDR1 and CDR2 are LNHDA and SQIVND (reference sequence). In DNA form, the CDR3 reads TGTGCCAGTACCCCGGGACAGTTTAGCAATCAGCCCCAGCATTTT. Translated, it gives CASTPGQFSNQPQHF.

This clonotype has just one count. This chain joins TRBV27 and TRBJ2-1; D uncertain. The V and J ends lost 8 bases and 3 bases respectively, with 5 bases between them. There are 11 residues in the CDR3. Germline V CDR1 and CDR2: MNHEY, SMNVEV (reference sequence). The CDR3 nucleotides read TGTGCCAGCGGAGTCTACAATGAGCAGTTCTTC. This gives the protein CASGVYNEQFF.

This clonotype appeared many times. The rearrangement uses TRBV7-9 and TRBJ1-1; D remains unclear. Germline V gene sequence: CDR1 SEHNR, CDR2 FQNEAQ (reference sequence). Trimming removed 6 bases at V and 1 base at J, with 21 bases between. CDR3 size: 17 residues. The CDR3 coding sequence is TGTGCCAGCAGTTATAGTCCTCCCGGCCGGCGGAACACTGAAGCTTTCTTT. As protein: CASSYSPPGRRNTEAFF.

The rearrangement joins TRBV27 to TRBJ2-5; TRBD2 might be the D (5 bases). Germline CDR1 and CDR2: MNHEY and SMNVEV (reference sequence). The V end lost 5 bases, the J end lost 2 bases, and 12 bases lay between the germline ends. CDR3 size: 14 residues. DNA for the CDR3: TGTGCCAGCAGTATTGGACGGGGACAAGAGACCCAGTACTTC. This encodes CASSIGRGQETQYF.

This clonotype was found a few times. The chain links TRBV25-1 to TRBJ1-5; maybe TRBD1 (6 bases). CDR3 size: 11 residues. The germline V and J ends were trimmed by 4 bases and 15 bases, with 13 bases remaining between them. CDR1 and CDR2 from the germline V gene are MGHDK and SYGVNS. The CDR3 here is CASSGQTGLHF. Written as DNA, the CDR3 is TGTGCCAGCAGTGGACAGACAGGTTTGCATTTT.

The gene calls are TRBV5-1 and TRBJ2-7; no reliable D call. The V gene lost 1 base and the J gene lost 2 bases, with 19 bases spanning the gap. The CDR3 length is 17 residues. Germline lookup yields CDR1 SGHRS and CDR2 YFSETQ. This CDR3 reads CASSLHAVGPRAYEQYF. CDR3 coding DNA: TGCGCCAGCAGCTTGCACGCGGTTGGCCCAAGGGCCTACGAGCAGTACTTC.

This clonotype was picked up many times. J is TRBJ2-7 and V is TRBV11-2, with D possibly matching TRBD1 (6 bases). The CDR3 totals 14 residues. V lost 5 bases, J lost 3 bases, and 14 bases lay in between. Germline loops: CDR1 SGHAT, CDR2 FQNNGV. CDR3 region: CASSPWDTNYEQYF. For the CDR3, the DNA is TGTGCCAGCAGCCCTTGGGACACAAACTACGAGCAGTACTTC.

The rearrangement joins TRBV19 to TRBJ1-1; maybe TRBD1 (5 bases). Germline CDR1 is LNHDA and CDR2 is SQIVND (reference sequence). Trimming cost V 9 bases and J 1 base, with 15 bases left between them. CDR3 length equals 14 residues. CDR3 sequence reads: CASTPLTENTEAFF. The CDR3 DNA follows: TGTGCCAGCACTCCCTTGACAGAGAACACTGAAGCTTTCTTT.

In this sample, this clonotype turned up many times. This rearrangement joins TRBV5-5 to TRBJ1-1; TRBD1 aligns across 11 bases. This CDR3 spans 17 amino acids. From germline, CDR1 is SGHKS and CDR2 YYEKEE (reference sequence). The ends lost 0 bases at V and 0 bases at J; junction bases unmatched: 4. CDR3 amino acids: CASSLAGTGGMNTEAFF. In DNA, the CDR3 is TGTGCCAGCAGCTTGGCAGGGACAGGGGGGATGAACACTGAAGCTTTCTTT.

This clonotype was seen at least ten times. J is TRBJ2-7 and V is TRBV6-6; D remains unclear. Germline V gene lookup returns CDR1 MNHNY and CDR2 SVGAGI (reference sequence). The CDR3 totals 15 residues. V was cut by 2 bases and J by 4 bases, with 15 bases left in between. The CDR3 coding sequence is TGTGCCAGCAGTTACCCGGGTGCAGGACGATACGAGCAGTACTTC. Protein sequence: CASSYPGAGRYEQYF.

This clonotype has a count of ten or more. Written as DNA, the CDR3 is TGTGCCAGCAGTCTGTCAGGGGGCGAAATTACCTACGAGCAGTACTTC. Translating gives CASSLSGGEITYEQYF. This chain links TRBV6-5 with TRBJ2-7, with TRBD1 identical over 8 bases. Germline V gene data show CDR1 as MNHEY and CDR2 as SVGAGI. CDR3 length equals 16 residues. Trimming removed 5 bases from V and 2 bases from J; junction bases left unmatched: 11.

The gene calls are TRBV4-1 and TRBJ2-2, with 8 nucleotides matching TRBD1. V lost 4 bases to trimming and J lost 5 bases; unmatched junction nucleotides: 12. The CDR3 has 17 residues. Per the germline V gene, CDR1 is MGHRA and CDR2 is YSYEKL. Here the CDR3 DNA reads TGCGCCAGCAGCCCGAACCTTCAGGGGGCCTGGACCGGGGAGCTGTTTTTT. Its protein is CASSPNLQGAWTGELFF.

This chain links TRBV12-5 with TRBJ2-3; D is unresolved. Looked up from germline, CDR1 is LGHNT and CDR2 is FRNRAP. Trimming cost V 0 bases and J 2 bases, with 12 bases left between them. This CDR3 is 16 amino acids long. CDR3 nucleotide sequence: TGTGCTAGTGGTTTGGTACTCAACGGACCCACAGATACGCAGTATTTT. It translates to CASGLVLNGPTDTQYF.

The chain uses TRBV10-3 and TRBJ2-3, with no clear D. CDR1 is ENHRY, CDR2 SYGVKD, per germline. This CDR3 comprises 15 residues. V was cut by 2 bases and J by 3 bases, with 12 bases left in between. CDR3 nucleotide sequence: TGTGCCATCAGTGAGGTTGATGGGCTGACAGATACGCAGTATTTT. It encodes CAISEVDGLTDTQYF.

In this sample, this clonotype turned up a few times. CDR3 sequence: CASSQAASGDYEQYF. The CDR3 nucleotides read TGTGCCAGCAGCCAAGCGGCTAGCGGGGACTACGAGCAGTACTTC. This chain connects TRBV4-2 to TRBJ2-7; the match to TRBD2 covers 9 bases. This CDR3 is 15 amino acids long. CDR1 is LGHNA, CDR2 YNFKEQ, per germline. The V segment lost 1 base and the J segment 3 bases; nucleotides outside the gene matches: 4.

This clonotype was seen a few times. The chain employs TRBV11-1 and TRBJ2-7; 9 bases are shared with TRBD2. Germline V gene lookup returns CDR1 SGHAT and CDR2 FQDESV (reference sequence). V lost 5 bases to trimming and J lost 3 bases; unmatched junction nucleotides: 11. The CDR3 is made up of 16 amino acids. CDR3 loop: CASSPGESGGFYEQYF. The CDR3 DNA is TGTGCCAGCAGCCCTGGGGAGAGCGGGGGGTTCTACGAGCAGTACTTC.

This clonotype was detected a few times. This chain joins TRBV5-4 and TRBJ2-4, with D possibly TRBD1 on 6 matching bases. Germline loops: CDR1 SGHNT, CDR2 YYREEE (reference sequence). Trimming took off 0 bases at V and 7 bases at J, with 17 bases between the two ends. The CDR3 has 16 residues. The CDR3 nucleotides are TGTGCCAGCAGCTTGGTAGGGCAGGGGATCCGGAACATTCAGTACTTC. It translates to CASSLVGQGIRNIQYF.

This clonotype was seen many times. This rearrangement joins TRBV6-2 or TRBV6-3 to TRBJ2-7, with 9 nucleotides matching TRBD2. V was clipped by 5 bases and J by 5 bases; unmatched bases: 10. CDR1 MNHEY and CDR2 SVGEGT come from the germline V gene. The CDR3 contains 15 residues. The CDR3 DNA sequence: TGTGCCAGCAGTATCGGTAGTAGCGGGGGAAACGAGCAGTACTTC. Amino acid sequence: CASSIGSSGGNEQYF.

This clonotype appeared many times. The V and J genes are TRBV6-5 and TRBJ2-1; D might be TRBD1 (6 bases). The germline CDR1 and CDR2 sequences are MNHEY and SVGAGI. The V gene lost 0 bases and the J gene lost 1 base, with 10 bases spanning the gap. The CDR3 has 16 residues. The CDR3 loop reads CASSYSMGASYNEQFF. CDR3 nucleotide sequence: TGTGCCAGCAGTTACTCGATGGGGGCTTCCTACAATGAGCAGTTCTTC.

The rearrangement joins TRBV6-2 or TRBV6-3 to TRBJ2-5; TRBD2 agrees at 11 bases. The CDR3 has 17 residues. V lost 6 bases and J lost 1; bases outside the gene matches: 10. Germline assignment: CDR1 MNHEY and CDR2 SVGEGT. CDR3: CASRQVPGLAVQETQYF. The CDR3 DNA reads TGTGCCAGCAGACAAGTCCCGGGACTAGCGGTCCAAGAGACCCAGTACTTC.

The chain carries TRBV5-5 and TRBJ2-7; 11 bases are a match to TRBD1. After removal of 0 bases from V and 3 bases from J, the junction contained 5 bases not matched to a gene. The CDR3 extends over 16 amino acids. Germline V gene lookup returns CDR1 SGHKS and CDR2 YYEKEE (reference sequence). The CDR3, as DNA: TGTGCCAGCAGCTTGGGGACAGGGGGCTATAGCTACGAGCAGTACTTC. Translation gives CASSLGTGGYSYEQYF.

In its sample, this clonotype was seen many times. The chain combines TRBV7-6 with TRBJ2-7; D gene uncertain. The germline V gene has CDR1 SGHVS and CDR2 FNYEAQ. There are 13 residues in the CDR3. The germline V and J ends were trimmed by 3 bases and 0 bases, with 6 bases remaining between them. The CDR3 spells CASSLFSSYEQYF. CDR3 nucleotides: TGTGCCAGCAGCTTGTTCAGCTCCTACGAGCAGTACTTC.

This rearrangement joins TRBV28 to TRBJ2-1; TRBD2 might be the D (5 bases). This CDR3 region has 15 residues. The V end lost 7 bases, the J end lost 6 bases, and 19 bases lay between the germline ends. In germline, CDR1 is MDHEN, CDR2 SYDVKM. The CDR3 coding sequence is TGTGCCAGCAAACCCCGGGATCACCTCCTCAATGAGCAGTTCTTC. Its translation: CASKPRDHLLNEQFF.

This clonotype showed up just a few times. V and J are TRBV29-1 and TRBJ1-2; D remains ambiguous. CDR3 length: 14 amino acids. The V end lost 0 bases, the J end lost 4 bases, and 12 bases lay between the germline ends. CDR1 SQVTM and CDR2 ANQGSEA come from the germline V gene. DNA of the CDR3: TGCAGCGTTGAAGATCCCGGGGTCTCCTATGGCTACACCTTC. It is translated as CSVEDPGVSYGYTF.

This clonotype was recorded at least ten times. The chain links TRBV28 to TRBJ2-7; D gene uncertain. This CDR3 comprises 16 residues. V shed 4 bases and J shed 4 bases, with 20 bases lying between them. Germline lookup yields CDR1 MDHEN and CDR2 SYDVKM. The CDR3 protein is CASSSPRSPNPYEQYF. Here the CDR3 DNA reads TGTGCCAGCAGTTCCCCGAGGTCCCCGAACCCTTACGAGCAGTACTTC.

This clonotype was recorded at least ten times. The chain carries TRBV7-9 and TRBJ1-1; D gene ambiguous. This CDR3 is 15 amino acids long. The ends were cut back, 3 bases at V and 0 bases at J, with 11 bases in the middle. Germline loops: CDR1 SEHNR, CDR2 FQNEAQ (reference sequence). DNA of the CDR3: TGTGCCAGCAGCTTGGTGGAGGGAATGAACACTGAAGCTTTCTTT. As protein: CASSLVEGMNTEAFF.

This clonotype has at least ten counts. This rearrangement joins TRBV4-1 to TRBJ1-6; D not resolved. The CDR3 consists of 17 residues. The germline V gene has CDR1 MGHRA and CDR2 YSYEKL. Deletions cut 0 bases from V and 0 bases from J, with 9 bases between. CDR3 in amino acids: CASSQEGSSSYNSPLHF. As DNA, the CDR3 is TGCGCCAGCAGCCAAGAAGGATCTAGCTCCTATAATTCACCCCTCCACTTT.

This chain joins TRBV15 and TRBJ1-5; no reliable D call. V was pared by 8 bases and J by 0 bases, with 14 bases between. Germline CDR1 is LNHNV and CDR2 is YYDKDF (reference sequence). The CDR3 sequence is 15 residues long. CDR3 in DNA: TGTGCCACCGGCGTAGGCGCCTATAGCAATCAGCCCCAGCATTTT. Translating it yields CATGVGAYSNQPQHF.

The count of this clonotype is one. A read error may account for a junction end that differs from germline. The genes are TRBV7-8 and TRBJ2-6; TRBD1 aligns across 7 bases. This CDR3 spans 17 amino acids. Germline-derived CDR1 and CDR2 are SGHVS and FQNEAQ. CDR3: CASSRDSGPSGANVMTF. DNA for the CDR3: TGTGCCAGCAGTCGGGACAGTGGGCCTTCTGGGGCCAACGTCATGACTTTC.

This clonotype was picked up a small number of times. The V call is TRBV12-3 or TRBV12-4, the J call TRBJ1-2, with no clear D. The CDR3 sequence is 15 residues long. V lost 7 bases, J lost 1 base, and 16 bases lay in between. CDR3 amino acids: CASTSSLGVNYGYTF. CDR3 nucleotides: TGTGCCAGCACATCTTCGTTGGGCGTTAACTATGGCTACACCTTC.